Given below is one TCR beta chain in context. Its specificity is unknown. This sample stems from a study of a mutant IDH1 vaccine in newly diagnosed glioma. Turning to the study itself: Patients began vaccination 4-6 weeks after radiotherapy alone, or with temozolomide cycles. Patients previously underwent radiotherapy, temozolomide, or both, and most underwent both. Study-level points and caveats: Induction of immune responses by the vaccine occurred in about 92% of patients.

Here immunoSEQ multiplex PCR was the method, and the copy in TCRdb shows in-frame clones only, minus some. The sample records more than 55,000 clones, roughly 80% being singletons. The V end lost 7 bases, the J end lost 4 bases, and 10 bases lay between the germline ends. Germline loops: CDR1 SNHLY, CDR2 FYNNEI. CDR3 length: 12 amino acids. Time point denoted: week 5, during vaccination. Mutant IDH1 20-mer peptide, at 300 ug, made up each vaccine dose, with topical imiquimod. This TCR was sampled from a woman under 30 with glioma. Some clones in this sample may be carry-over from other donors' samples. This sample comprised PBMCs, obtained from a glioma patient whose treatment included an IDH1 peptide vaccine. This chain uses TRBV2 with TRBJ2-5; no firm D call. The CDR3 sequence: CASNRRGETQYF. The DNA for the CDR3 is TGTGCCAGCAACCGGCGTGGAGAGACCCAGTACTTC.